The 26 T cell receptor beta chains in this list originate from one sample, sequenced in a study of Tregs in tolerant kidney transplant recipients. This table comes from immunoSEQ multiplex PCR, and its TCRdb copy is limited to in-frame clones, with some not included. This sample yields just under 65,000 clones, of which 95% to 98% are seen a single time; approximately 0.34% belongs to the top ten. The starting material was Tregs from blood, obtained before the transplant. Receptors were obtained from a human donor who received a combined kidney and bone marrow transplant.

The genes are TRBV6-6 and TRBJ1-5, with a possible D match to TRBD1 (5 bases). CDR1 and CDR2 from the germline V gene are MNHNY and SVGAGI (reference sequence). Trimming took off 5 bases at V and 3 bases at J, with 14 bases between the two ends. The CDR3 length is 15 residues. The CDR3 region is CASSPRRGSNQPQHF. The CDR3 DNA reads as TGTGCCAGCAGTCCTCGTAGGGGTTCCAATCAGCCCCAGCATTTT.

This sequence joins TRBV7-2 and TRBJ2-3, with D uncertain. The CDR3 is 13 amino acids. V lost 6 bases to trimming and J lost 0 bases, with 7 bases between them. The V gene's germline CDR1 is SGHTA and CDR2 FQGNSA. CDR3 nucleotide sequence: TGTGCCAGCAGGGTACAGAGCACAGATACGCAGTATTTT. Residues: CASRVQSTDTQYF.

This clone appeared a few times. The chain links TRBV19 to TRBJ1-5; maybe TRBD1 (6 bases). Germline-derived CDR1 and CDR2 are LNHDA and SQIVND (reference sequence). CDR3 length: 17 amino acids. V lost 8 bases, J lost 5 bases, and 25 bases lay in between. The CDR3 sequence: CASPPPLGTSRDQPQHF. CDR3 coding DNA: TGTGCCAGTCCTCCCCCCCTGGGGACATCTCGGGATCAGCCCCAGCATTTT.

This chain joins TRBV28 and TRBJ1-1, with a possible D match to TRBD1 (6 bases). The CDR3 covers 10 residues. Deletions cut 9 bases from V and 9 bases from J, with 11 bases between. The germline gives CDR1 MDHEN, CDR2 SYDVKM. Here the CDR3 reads CASQGWKAFF. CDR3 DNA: TGTGCCAGTCAGGGGTGGAAAGCTTTCTTT.

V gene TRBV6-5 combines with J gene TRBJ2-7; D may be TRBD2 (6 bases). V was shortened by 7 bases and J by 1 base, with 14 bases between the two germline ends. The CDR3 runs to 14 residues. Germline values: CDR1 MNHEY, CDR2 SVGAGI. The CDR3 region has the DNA TGTGCCAGCACCCCATTGCGGGGATCCTACGAGCAGTACTTC. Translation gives CASTPLRGSYEQYF.

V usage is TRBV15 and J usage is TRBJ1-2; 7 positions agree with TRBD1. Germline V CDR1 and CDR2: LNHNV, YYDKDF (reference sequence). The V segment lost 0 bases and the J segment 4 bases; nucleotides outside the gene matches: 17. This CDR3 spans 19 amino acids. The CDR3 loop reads CATSRDLVTGSGKGYGYTF. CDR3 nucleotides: TGTGCCACCAGCAGAGATCTAGTGACAGGGAGCGGTAAGGGCTATGGCTACACCTTC.

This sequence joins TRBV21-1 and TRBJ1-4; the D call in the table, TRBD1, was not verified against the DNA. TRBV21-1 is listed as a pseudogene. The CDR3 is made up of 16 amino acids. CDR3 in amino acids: CASSKGQDDFNEKLFF. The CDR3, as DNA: TGTGCCAGCAGCAAAGGACAGGACGACTTCAATGAAAAACTGTTTTTT.

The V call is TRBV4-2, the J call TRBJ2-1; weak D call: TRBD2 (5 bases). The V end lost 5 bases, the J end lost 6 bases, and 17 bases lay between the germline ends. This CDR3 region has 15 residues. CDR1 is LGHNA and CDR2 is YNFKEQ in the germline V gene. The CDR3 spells CASSWRPSSSNEQFF. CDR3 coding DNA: TGTGCCAGCAGCTGGAGGCCCTCGTCATCCAATGAGCAGTTCTTC.

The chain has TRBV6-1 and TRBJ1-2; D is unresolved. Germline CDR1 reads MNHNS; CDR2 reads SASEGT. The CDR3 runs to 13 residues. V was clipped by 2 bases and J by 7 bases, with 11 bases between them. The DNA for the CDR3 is TGTGCCAGCAGTGAAAGGGTGGGAGGTGGCTACACCTTC. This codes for CASSERVGGGYTF.

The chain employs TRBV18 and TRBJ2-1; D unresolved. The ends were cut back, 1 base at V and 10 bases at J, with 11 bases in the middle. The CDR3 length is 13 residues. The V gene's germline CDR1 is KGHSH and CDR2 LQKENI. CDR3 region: CASSPQELEEQFF. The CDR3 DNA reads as TGTGCCAGCTCACCACAGGAGTTGGAGGAGCAGTTCTTC. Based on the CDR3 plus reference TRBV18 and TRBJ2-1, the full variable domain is NAGVMQNPRHLVRRRGQEARLRCSPMKGHSHVYWYRQLPEEGLKFMVYLQKENIIDESGMPKERFSAEFPKEGPSILRIQQVVRGDSAAYFCASSPQELEEQFFGPGTRLTVL.

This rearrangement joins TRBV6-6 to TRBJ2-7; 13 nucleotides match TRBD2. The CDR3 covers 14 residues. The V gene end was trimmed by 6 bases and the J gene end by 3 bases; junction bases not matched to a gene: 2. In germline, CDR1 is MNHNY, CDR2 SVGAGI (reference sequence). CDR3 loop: CASSWTSGSYEQYF. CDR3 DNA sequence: TGTGCCAGCAGCTGGACTAGCGGGAGCTACGAGCAGTACTTC.

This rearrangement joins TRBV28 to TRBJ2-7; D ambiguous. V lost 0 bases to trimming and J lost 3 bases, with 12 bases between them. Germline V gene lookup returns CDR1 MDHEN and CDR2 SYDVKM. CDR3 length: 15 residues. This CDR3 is CASSLWGSLLYEQYF. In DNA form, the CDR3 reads TGTGCCAGCAGTTTATGGGGTTCACTACTCTACGAGCAGTACTTC.

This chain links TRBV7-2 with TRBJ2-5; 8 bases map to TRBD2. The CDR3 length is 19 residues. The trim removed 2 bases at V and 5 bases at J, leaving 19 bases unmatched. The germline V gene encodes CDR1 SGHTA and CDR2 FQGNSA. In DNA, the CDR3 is TGTGCCAGCAGCTTACTACCTAGCGGGTTTGGAGACCTACGGGAGACCCAGTACTTC. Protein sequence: CASSLLPSGFGDLRETQYF.

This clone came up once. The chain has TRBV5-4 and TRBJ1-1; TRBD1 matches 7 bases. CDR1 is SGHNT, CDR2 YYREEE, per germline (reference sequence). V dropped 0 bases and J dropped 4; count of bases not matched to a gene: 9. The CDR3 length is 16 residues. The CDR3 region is CASSLGSGRGLTEAFF. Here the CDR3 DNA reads TGTGCCAGCAGCTTGGGTTCAGGAAGGGGGCTCACTGAAGCTTTCTTT.

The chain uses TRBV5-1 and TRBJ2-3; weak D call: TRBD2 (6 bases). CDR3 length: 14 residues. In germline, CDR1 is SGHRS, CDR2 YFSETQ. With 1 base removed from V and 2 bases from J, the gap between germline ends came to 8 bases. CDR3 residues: CASSLSGYTDTQYF. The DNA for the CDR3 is TGCGCCAGCAGCTTGAGCGGGTACACAGATACGCAGTATTTT.

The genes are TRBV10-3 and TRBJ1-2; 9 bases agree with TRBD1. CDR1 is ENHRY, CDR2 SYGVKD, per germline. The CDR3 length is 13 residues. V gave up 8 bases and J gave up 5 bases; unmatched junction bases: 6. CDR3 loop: CAIVGDRGYGYTF. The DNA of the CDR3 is TGTGCCATCGTTGGAGACAGGGGGTATGGCTACACCTTC.

For the CDR3, the DNA is TGTGCCAGCAGTTGGGGGGGCGGTTTCTACAATGAGCAGTTCTTC. Protein product: CASSWGGGFYNEQFF. This chain uses TRBV6-1 with TRBJ2-1; a weak D match, TRBD2 (7 bases). The CDR3 has 15 residues. Trimming left V 5 bases short and J 3 bases short, with 14 bases between. Germline CDR1 reads MNHNS; CDR2 reads SASEGT.

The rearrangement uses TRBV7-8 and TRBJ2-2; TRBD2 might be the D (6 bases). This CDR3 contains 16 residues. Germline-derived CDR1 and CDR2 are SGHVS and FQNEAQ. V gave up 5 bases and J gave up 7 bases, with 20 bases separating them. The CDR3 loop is CASSRPTSTVGGELFF. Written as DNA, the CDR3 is TGTGCCAGCAGCCGCCCGACTAGTACGGTTGGCGGGGAGCTGTTTTTT.

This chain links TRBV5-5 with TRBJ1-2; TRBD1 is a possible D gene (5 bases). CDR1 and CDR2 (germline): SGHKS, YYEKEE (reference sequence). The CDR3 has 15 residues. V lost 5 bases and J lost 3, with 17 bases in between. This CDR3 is CASRRGGGVDYGYTF. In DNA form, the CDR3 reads TGTGCCAGCAGGCGGGGTGGAGGGGTTGACTATGGCTACACCTTC.

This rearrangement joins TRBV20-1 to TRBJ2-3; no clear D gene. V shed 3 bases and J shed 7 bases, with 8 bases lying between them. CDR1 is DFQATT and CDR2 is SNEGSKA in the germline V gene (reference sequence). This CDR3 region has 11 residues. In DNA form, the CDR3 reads TGCAGTGCTAGGGCTCTTAATACGCAGTATTTT. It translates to CSARALNTQYF.

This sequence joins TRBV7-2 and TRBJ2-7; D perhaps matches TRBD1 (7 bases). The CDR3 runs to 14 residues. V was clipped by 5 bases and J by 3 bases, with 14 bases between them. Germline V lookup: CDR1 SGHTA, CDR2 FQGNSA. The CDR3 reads CASSPQGTRYEQYF. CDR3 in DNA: TGTGCCAGCAGCCCACAGGGGACTCGCTACGAGCAGTACTTC.

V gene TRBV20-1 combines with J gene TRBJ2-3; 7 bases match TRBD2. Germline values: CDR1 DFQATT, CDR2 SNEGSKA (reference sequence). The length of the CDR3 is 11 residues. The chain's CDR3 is CTTSVPDTQYF. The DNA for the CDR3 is TGCACCACTAGCGTGCCAGATACGCAGTATTTT.

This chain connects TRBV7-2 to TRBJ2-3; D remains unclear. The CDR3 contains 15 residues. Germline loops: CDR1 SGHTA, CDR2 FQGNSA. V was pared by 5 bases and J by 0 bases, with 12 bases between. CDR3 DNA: TGTGCCAGCAGCGAACGGGTTGGGAGCACAGATACGCAGTATTTT. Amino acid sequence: CASSERVGSTDTQYF.

The DNA of the CDR3 is TGTGCCAGCAGCGTAAGGAGGGCCCGGGGAGATACGCAGTATTTT. It codes for CASSVRRARGDTQYF. The genes are TRBV9 and TRBJ2-3; a possible D gene is TRBD2 (6 bases). Germline V lookup: CDR1 SGDLS, CDR2 YYNGEE. The CDR3 extends over 15 amino acids. V lost 1 base to trimming and J lost 5 bases, with 14 bases between them.

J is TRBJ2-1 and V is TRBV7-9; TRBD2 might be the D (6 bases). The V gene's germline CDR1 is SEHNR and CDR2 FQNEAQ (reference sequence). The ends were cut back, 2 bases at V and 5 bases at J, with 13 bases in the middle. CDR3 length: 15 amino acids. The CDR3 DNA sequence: TGTGCCAGCAGCTTAAGCCGGGGGACGGACAATGAGCAGTTCTTC. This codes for CASSLSRGTDNEQFF.

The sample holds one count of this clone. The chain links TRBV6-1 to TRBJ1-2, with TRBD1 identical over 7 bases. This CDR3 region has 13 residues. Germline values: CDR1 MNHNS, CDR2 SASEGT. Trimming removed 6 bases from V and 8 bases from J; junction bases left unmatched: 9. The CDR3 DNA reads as TGTGCCAGCAGCCTGGGACAGATGCTGGGCTACACCTTC. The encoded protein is CASSLGQMLGYTF.